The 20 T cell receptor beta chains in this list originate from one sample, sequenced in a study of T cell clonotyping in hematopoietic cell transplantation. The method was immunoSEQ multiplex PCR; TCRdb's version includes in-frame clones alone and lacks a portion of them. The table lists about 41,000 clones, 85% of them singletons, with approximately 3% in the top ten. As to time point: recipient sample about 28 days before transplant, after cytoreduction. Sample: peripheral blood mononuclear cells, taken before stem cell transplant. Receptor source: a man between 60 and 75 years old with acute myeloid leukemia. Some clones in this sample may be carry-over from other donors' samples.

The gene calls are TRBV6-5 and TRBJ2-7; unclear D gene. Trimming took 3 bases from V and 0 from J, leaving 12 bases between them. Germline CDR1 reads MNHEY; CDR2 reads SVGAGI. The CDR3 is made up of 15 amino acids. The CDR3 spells CASSYSPSSSYEQYF. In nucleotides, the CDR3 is TGTGCCAGCAGTTATTCTCCTAGTTCCTCCTACGAGCAGTACTTC.

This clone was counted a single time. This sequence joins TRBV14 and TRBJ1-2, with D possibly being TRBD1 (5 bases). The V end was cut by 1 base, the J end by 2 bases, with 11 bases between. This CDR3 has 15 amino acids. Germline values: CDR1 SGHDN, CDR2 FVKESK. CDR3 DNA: TGTGCCAGCAGCCAAGTAGGGGCCCCCAACTATGGCTACACCTTC. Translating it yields CASSQVGAPNYGYTF.

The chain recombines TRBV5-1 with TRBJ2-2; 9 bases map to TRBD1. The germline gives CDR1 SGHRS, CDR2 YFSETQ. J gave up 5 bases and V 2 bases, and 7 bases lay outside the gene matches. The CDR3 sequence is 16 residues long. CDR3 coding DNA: TGCGCCAGCAGCTTTACAGGGGGCGCGGGGACCGGGGAGCTGTTTTTT. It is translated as CASSFTGGAGTGELFF.

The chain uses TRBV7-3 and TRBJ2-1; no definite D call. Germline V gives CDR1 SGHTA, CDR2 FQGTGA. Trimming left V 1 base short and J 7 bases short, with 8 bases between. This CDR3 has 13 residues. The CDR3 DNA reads TGTGCCAGCAGCTTAAGAATAGAAAATGAGCAGTTCTTC. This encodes CASSLRIENEQFF. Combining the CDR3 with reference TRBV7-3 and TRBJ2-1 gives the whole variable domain GAGVSQTPSNKVTEKGKYVELRCDPISGHTALYWYRQSLGQGPEFLIYFQGTGAADDSGLPNDRFFAVRPEGSVSTLKIQRTERGDSAVYLCASSLRIENEQFFGPGTRLTVL.

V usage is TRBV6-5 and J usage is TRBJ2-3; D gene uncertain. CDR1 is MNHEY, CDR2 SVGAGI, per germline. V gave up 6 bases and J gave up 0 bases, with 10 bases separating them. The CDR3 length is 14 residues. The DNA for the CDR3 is TGTGCCAGCAGCTCGAGATATAGCACAGATACGCAGTATTTT. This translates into CASSSRYSTDTQYF.

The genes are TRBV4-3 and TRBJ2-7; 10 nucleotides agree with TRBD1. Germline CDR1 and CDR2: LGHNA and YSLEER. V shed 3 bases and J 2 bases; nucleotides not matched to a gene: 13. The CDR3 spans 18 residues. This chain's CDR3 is CASSHLRTGTGVAYEQYF. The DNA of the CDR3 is TGCGCCAGCAGCCACCTCCGCACCGGGACAGGGGTAGCCTACGAGCAGTACTTC.

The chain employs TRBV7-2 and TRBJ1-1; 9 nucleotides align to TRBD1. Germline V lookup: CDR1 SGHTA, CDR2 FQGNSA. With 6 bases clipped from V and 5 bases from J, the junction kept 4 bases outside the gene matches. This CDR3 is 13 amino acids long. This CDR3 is CASRQQGATEAFF. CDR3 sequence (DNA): TGTGCCAGCAGACAACAGGGGGCTACTGAAGCTTTCTTT.

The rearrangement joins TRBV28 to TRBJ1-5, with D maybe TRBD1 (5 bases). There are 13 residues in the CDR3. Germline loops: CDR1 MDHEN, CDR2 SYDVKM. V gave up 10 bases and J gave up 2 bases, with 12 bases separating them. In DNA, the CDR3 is TGTGCCAACAAGCTGGGGCGCAATCAGCCCCAGCATTTT. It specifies CANKLGRNQPQHF.

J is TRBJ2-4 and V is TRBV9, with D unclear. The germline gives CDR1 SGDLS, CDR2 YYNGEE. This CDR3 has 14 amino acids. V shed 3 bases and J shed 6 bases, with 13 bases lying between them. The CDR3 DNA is TGTGCCAGCAGCGGGGCCCTATTGTCAAACATTCAGTACTTC. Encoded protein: CASSGALLSNIQYF. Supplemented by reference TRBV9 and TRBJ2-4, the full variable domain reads DSGVTQTPKHLITATGQRVTLRCSPRSGDLSVYWYQQSLDQGLQFLIQYYNGEERAKGNILERFSAQQFPDLHSELNLSSLELGDSALYFCASSGALLSNIQYFGAGTRLSVL.

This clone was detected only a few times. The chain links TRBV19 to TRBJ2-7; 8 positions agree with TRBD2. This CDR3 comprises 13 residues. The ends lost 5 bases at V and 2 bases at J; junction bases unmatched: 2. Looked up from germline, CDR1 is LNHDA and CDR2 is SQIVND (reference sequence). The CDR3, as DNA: TGTGCCAGTAGTGCGGGACTAGCCTACGAGCAGTACTTC. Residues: CASSAGLAYEQYF. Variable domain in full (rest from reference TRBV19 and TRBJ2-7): DGGITQSPKYLFRKEGQNVTLSCEQNLNHDAMYWYRQDPGQGLRLIYYSQIVNDFQKGDIAEGYSVSREKKESFPLTVTSAQKNPTAFYLCASSAGLAYEQYFGPGTRLTVT.

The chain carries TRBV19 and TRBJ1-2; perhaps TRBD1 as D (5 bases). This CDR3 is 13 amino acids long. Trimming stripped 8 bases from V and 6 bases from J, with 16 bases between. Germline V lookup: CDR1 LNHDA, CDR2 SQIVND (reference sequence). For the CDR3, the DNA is TGTGCCAGTTCTAGGGACTCCTGGAATGGCTACACCTTC. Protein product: CASSRDSWNGYTF.

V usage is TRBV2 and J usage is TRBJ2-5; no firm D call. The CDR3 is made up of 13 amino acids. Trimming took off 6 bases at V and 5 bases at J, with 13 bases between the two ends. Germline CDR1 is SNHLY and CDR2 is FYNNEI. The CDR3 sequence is CASRGPPSETQYF. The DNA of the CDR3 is TGTGCCAGCAGGGGCCCGCCGAGCGAGACCCAGTACTTC.

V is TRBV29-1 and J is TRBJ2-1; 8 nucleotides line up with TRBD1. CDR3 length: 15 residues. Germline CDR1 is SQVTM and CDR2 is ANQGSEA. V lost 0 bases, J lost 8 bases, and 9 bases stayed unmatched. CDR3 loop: CSVEDPGRGRDEQFF. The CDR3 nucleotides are TGCAGCGTTGAAGATCCGGGCAGGGGGCGGGATGAGCAGTTCTTC.

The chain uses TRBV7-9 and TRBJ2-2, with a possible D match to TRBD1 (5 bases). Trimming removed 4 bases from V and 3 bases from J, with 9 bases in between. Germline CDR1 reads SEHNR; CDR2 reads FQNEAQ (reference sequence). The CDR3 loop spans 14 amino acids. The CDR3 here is CASSWQGYTGELFF. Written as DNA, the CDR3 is TGTGCCAGCAGCTGGCAGGGCTACACCGGGGAGCTGTTTTTT.

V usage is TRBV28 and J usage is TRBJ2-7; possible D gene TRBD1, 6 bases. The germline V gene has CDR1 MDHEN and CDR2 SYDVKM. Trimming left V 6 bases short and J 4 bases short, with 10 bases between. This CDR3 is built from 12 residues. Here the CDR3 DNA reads TGTGCCAGCAGACCTACAGGGTACGAGCAGTACTTC. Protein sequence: CASRPTGYEQYF.

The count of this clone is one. The CDR3: CASSLAAGGPHEQFF. The CDR3 DNA reads as TGTGCCAGCAGCTTAGCGGCGGGGGGGCCCCATGAGCAGTTCTTC. The chain has TRBV7-6 and TRBJ2-1; 9 nucleotides align to TRBD2. Germline values: CDR1 SGHVS, CDR2 FNYEAQ. J gave up 8 bases and V 0 bases, and 5 bases lay outside the gene matches. CDR3 size: 15 residues.

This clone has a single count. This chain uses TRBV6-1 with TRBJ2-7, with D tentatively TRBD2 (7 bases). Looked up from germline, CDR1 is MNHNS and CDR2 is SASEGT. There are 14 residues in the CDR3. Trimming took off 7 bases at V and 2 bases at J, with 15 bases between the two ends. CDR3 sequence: CASTNEGGAYEQYF. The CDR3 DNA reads TGTGCCAGCACCAACGAAGGGGGGGCCTACGAGCAGTACTTC.

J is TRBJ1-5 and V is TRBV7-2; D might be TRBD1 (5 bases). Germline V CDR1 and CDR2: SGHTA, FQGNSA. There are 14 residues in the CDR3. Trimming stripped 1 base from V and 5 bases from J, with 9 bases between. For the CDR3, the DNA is TGTGCCAGCAGCTTAGGGGCAGGGCATCAGCCCCAGCATTTT. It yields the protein CASSLGAGHQPQHF.

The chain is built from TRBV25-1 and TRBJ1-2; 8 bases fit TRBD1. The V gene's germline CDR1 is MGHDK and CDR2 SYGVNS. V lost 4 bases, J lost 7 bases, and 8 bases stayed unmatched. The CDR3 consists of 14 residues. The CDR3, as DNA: TGTGCCAGCAGTGTGACAGGGGACAGAGGTGGCTACACCTTC. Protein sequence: CASSVTGDRGGYTF.

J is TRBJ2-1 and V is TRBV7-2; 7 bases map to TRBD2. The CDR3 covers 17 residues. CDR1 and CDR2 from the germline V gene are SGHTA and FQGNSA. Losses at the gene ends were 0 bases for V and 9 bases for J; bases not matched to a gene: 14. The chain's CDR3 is CASSLASMGLAEREQFF. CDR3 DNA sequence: TGTGCCAGCAGCTTAGCCTCGATGGGGCTAGCGGAACGTGAGCAGTTCTTC.